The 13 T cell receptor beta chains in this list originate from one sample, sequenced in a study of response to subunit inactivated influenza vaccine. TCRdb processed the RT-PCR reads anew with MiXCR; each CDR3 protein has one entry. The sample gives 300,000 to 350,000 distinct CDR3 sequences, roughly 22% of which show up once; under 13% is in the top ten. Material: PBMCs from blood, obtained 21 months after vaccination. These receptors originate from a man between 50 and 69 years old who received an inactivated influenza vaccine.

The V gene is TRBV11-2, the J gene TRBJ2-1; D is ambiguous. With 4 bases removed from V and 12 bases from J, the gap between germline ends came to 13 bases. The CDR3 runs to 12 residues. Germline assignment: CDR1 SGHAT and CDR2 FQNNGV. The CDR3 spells CASSYDSSGQFF. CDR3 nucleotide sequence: TGTGCCAGCAGCTACGACTCCTCCGGGCAGTTCTTC.

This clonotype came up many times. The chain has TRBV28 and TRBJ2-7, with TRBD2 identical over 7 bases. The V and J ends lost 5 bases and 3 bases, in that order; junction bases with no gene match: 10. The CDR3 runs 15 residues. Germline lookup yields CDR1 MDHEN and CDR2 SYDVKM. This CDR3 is CASSRLIREVYEQYF. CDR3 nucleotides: TGTGCCAGCAGTCGCTTGATACGGGAGGTCTACGAGCAGTACTTC.

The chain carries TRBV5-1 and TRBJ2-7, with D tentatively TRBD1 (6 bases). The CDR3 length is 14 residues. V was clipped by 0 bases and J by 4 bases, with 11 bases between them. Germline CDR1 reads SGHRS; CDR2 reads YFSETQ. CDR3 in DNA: TGCGCCAGCAGCTTGGACAGGGAAGCATACGAGCAGTACTTC. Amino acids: CASSLDREAYEQYF. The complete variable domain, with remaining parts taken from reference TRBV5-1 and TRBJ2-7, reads KAGVTQTPRYLIKTRGQQVTLSCSPISGHRSVSWYQQTPGQGLQFLFEYFSETQRNKGNFPGRFSGRQFSNSRSEMNVSTLELGDSALYLCASSLDREAYEQYFGPGTRLTVT.

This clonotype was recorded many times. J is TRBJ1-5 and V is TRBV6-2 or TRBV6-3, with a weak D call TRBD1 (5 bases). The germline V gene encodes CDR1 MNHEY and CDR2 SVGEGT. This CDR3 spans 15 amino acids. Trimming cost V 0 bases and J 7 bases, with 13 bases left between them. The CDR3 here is CASSYSTGGIQPQHF. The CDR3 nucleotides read TGTGCCAGCAGTTACTCAACAGGAGGAATACAGCCCCAGCATTTT.

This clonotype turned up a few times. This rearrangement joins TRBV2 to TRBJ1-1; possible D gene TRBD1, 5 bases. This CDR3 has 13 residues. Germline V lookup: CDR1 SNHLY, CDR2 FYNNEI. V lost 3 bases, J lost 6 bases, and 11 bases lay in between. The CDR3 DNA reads TGTGCCAGCAGTGAGGGACGGGGCGCTGAAGCTTTCTTT. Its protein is CASSEGRGAEAFF.

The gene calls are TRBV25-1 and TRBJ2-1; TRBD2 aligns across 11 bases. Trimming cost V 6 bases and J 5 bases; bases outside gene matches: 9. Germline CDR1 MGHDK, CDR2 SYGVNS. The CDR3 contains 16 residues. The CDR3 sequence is CASRQGGTSGHNEQFF. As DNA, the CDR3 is TGTGCCAGCAGACAGGGAGGGACTAGCGGACACAATGAGCAGTTCTTC.

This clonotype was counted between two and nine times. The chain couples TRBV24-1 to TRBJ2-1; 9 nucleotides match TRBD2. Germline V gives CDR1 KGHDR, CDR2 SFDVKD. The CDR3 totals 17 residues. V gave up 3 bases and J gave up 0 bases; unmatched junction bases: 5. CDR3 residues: CATSDASGMSSYNEQFF. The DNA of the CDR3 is TGTGCCACCAGTGATGCTAGCGGGATGAGCTCCTACAATGAGCAGTTCTTC.

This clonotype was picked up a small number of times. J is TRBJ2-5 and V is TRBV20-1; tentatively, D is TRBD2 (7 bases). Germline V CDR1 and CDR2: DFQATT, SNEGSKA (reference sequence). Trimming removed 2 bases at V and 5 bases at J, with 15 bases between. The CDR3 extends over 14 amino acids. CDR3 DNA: TGCAGTGCTAGACCAAGGGGGGGGTCGGAGACCCAGTACTTC. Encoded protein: CSARPRGGSETQYF.

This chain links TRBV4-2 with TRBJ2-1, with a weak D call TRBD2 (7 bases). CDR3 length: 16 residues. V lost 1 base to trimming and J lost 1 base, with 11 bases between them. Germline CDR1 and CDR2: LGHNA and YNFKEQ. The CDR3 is CASSQGGGGSYNEQFF. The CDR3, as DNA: TGTGCCAGCAGCCAAGGGGGAGGGGGGTCCTACAATGAGCAGTTCTTC.

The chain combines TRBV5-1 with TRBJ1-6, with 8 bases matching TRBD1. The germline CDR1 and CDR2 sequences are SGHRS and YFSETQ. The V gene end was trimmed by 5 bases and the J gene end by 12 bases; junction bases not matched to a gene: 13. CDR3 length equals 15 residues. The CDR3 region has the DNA TGCGCCAGCAGACCCCCGGGACAGGCAGGTTTACCCCTCCACTTT. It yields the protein CASRPPGQAGLPLHF.

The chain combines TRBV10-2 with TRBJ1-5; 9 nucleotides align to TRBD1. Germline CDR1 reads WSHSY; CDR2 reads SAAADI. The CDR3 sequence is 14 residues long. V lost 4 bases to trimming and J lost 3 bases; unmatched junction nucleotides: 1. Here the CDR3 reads CASSGTGDNQPQHF. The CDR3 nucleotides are TGCGCCAGCAGTGGGACAGGGGACAATCAGCCCCAGCATTTT.

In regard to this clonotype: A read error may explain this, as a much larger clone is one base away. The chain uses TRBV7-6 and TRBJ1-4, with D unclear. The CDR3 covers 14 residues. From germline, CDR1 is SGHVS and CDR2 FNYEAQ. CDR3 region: CASSLGRRNEKLIF. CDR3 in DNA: TGTGCCAGCAGCTTAGGCCGCCGTAATGAAAAACTGATTTTT.

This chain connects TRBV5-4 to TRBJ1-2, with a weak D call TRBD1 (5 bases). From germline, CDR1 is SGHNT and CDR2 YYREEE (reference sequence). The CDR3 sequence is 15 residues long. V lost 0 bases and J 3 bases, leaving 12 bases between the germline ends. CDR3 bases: TGTGCCAGCAGCTTGGCAACGGGGCGTGACTATGGCTACACCTTC. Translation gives CASSLATGRDYGYTF.